What follows is one TCR beta chain and its context. Its antigen remains unidentified. The CDR3 covers 13 residues. Germline loops: CDR1 SGHVS, CDR2 FQNEAQ. V lost 1 base and J lost 10, with 10 bases in between. These data come from a study of T cell responses to AZD1222 COVID-19 vaccine. Study-level points and caveats: Unmutated variant regions reportedly attract nearly half of all spike-specific TCRs. Just a handful of AZD1222 recipients were seropositive at baseline. Repertoires were obtained solely post-peak T cell response. Donors were mostly white British, more females; clonal diversity possibly underestimated.

Profiling relied on immunoSEQ multiplex PCR, and the TCRdb table lists in-frame clones only, not all of them. The sample contains about 120,000 clones, over 75% of which appear only once. This material consisted of peripheral blood, taken on day 0 of MenACWY control vaccination. The sequence was obtained from an adult in good health. The chain recombines TRBV7-8 with TRBJ1-4; D uncertain. The CDR3 DNA is TGTGCCAGCAGCTTAGTCTGGGGAGGAAAACTGTTTTTT. This sequence encodes CASSLVWGGKLFF.